The present TCR beta chain was sequenced within a study of blood T cells in healthy people across ages (dated by TCRdb to the mid-2010s). Looking at the study overall: In model experiments, template switching captured roughly one uniquely barcoded TCR beta cDNA molecule for every two T cells. The study measured age-related changes in TCR beta repertoire diversity using deep sequencing normalized with unique cDNA molecular identifiers. To avoid experimental bias, donors of different ages were distributed randomly across sequencing lanes. Donors were grouped into four age groups: young (average about 15 years), middle-aged (39), aged (62) and long-lived (approximately 81). Using the same blood draw, the study looked at two additional independent replicas of 1 million unique cDNA reads for two donors, one aged 18 to 30 and the other aged 80 or older.

The investigation overall reported the following: Since profiling was done on bulk unsorted PBMCs, naive and antigen-experienced compartments could not be conclusively compared. Because donor CMV infection status was unknown, age-related changes in expanded clonotypes were potentially confounded. Estimates of total diversity from one million sequenced T cells were regarded as lower bounds and underestimates. Observed TCR beta diversity per million T cells fell roughly linearly with age, and a significant reduction was already apparent by age around 39. The long-lived group showed more naive CD4+ T cells, fewer expanded clones and increased TCR diversity than the aged group, suggesting age selection. A strong correlation was found between observed TCR beta diversity and the percentage of naive T cells measured by flow cytometry.

About this clonotype: Its antigen target is currently unknown. The sample holds no much larger clone one base away, and base qualities are not on file.

Systemically healthy Caucasian individuals from Russia, some 38 in total and aged roughly 6 to 100 years, were included as donors. Each donor gave 8 to 10 milliliters of peripheral blood, collected into EDTA-treated Vacutainer tubes. PBMCs were isolated by Ficoll-Paque density-gradient centrifugation, with at least 7 million obtained per sample. Trizol reagent was used to extract total RNA from the PBMCs, yielding at least 5.5 micrograms per sample. For every donor, flow cytometry on a PBMC aliquot measured the percentage of naive CD45RAhigh/CD27high T cells. From a lookup of the germline V gene (reference sequence), CDR1 and CDR2 are MNHEY and SMNVEV. Including the terminal cysteine and phenylalanine, the CDR3 comprises 16 residues. The only DNA kept is the CDR3, 48 bases in frame from the first base. V has 1 base trimmed and J has 2 bases trimmed; junction bases matching no gene number 4. The library relied on 5' RACE. Sequencing was carried out with an Illumina HiSeq 2500. The second PCR ran for about 6 to 12 cycles and used a J-beta primer mix along with a sample-barcoded 5' primer. A unique molecular identifier was introduced onto each TCR beta cDNA molecule by a template-switch 5' adaptor carrying 12 random nucleotides. Each sample yielded at least 3 million CDR3-containing paired-end reads. First-strand cDNA was synthesized from all RNA with the Mint cDNA synthesis kit, primed by a TRBC-specific oligonucleotide. All cDNA was treated with uracil-DNA glycosylase and then went through a first 18-cycle PCR with the universal primers M1SS and BC2_uni_R. For the original study's pipeline: Each sample was normalized by randomly selecting 1 million high-quality reads, each carrying a distinct molecular identifier. Instead of being binned into consensus sequences, reads with shared molecular identifiers were discarded. MiTCR, with a Q25 quality threshold and the strictest error-elimination algorithm, was used for CDR3 identification, clonotype clustering and error correction. A nonparametric unseen species model using Euler transformation provided a lower-bound estimate of total TCR beta diversity. TCRdb passed the public sequencing reads through fastp at Q25 and MiXCR, retaining productive beta sequences. Each entry is one CDR3 protein sequence, shown with its most common DNA and genes. The V and J calls, along with clone size, are taken from TCRdb and not from the paper's own processing. In all, the sample holds approximately 800,000 distinct CDR3 sequences, and 45% to 70% of those were seen once. The ten largest clones capture roughly 24% of the sample.

The clonotype originates from a man aged 40-55 years in good health. This chain is built from TRBV27 and TRBJ2-2; 7 bases in the junction line up with TRBD1. The specimen sequenced was blood. The CDR3 amino acid sequence is: CASSLYAGGNTGELFF. In nucleotides, the sequence is TGTGCCAGCAGTTTATACGCAGGGGGAAACACCGGGGAGCTGTTTTTT.